The entry below describes one TCR beta chain. What it binds is not known. The sample comes from a study of T cell responses to AZD1222 COVID-19 vaccine. Broader study findings: Clonal diversity was possibly underestimated; the donors were predominantly white British and more often female. Close to half of all spike-specific TCRs reportedly target regions of the variants that are unmutated. The repertoires were collected only after the peak T cell response. Spike was spanned by vaccine-associated CD4 TCRs, with dominance at 160-218 and 743-854.

Measured with immunoSEQ multiplex PCR; TCRdb has only the in-frame clones, and not every one. Of fewer than 120,000 clones in the sample, 85% to 90% were seen once. Sample: peripheral blood, taken 28 days after the second AZD1222 dose. This TCR derives from an adult who received the AZD1222 COVID-19 vaccine.

Here the CDR3 reads CASRGTGSGNTIYF. The CDR3 nucleotides are TGTGCCAGCAGAGGGACTGGGAGTGGAAACACCATATATTTT. The V call is TRBV2, the J call TRBJ1-3, with a weak D call TRBD1 (5 bases). V lost 6 bases and J 3 bases, leaving 12 bases between the germline ends. The CDR3 is 14 amino acids. Looked up from germline, CDR1 is SNHLY and CDR2 is FYNNEI. Full variable domain (remainder filled in from reference TRBV2 and TRBJ1-3): EPEVTQTPSHQVTQMGQEVILRCVPISNHLYFYWYRQILGQKVEFLVSFYNNEISEKSEIFDDQFSVERPDGSNFTLKIRSTKLEDSAMYFCASRGTGSGNTIYFGEGSWLTVV.